This TCR beta chain was recorded in a study of Ad26.COV2.S vaccination and SARS-CoV-2 variants. Treatment here: around 19 received Ad26.COV2.S at low or high dose, single or two shots; about 5 received placebo; per-sample allocation not given. Repertoires come from day 63 after the first vaccine or placebo injection. This table comes from immunoSEQ multiplex PCR, and its TCRdb copy is limited to in-frame clones, with some not included. The profile shows around 300,000 clones, about 90% of them singletons. V was pared by 5 bases and J by 5 bases, with 5 bases between. This CDR3 comprises 11 residues. Germline V lookup: CDR1 SEHNR, CDR2 FQNEAQ (reference sequence).

V gene TRBV7-9 combines with J gene TRBJ2-3, with a tentative D call TRBD2 (5 bases). This specimen was peripheral blood, taken in a trial of Ad26.COV2.S vaccine versus placebo. This receptor was taken from a person aged 18-65 years who received the Ad26.COV2.S COVID-19 vaccine or a placebo. CDR3 nucleotide sequence: TGTGCCAGCAGCGAGGGAGATACGCAGTATTTT. Protein product: CASSEGDTQYF.